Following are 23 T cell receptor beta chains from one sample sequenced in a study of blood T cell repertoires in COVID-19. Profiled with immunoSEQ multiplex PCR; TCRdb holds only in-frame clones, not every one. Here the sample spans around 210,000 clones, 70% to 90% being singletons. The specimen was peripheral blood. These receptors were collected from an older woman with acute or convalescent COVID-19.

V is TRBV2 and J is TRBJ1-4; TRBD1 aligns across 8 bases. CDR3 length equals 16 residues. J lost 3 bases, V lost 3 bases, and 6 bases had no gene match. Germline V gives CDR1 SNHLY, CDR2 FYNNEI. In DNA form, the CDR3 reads TGTGCCAGCAGTGACGGCAGGGGGCCGGCTAATGAAAAACTGTTTTTT. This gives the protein CASSDGRGPANEKLFF.

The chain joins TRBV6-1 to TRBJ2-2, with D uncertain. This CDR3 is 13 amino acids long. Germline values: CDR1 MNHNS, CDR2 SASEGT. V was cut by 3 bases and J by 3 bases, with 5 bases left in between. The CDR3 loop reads CASSEADTGELFF. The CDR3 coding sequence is TGTGCCAGCAGTGAGGCAGACACCGGGGAGCTGTTTTTT.

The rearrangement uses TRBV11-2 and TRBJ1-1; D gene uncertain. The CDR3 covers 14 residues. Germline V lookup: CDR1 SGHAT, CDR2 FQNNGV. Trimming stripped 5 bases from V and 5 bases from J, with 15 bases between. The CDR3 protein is CASSLQILGTEAFF. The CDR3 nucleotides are TGTGCCAGCAGCCTACAGATTCTGGGTACTGAAGCTTTCTTT.

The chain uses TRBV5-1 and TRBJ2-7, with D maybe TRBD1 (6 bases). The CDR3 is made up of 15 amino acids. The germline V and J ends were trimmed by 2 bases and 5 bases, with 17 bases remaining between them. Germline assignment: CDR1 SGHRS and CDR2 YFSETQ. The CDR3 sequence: CASSLQVGQKNEQYF. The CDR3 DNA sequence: TGCGCCAGCAGCTTACAGGTGGGACAAAAGAACGAGCAGTACTTC.

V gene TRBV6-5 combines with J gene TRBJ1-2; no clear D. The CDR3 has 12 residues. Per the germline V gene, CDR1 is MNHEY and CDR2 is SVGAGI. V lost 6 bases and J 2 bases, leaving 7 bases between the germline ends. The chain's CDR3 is CASRRENYGYTF. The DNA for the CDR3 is TGTGCCAGCAGAAGGGAGAACTATGGCTACACCTTC.

The CDR3 coding sequence is TGTGCCAGCAGCTACTTGGGACAGGGTGTTTACGAGCAGTACTTC. Translated, it gives CASSYLGQGVYEQYF. V and J are TRBV3-1 (or the pseudogene TRBV3-2) and TRBJ2-7; TRBD1 matches 9 bases. Trimming at V came to 5 bases and at J to 4 bases, leaving 9 bases not matched to a gene. This CDR3 contains 15 residues. Germline assignment: CDR1 LGHDT and CDR2 YNNKEL (reference sequence).

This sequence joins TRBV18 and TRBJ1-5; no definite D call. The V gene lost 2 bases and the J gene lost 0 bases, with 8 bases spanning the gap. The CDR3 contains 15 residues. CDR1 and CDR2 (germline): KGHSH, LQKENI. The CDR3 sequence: CASSPTVHSNQPQHF. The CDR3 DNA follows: TGTGCCAGCTCACCAACGGTCCATAGCAATCAGCCCCAGCATTTT. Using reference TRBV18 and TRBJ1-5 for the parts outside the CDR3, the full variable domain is NAGVMQNPRHLVRRRGQEARLRCSPMKGHSHVYWYRQLPEEGLKFMVYLQKENIIDESGMPKERFSAEFPKEGPSILRIQQVVRGDSAAYFCASSPTVHSNQPQHFGDGTRLSIL.

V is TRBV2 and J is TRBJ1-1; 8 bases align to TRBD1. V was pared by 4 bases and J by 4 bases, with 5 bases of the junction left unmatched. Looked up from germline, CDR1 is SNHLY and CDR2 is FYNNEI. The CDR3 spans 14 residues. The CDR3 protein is CASSGTGKRTEAFF. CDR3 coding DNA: TGTGCCAGCAGTGGGACAGGGAAGCGCACTGAAGCTTTCTTT.

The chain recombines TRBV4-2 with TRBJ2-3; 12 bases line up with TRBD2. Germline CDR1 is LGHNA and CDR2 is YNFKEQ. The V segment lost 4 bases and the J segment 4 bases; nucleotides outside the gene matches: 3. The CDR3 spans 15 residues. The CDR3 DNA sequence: TGTGCCAGCAGCCGGGGACTAGCGGGCTCAGATACGCAGTATTTT. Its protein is CASSRGLAGSDTQYF.

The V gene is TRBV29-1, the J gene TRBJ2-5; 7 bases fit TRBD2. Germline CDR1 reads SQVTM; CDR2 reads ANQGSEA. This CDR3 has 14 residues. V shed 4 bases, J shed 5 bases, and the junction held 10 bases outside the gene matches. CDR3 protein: CSVGALTSSETQYF. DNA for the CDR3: TGCAGCGTTGGGGCCCTGACTAGCTCCGAGACCCAGTACTTC.

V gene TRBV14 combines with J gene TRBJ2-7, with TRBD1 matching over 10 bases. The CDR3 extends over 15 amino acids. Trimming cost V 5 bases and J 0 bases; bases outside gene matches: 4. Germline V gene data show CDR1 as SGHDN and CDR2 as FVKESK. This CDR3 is CASSAWTGGSYEQYF. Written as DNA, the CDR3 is TGTGCCAGCAGCGCCTGGACAGGGGGCTCCTACGAGCAGTACTTC.

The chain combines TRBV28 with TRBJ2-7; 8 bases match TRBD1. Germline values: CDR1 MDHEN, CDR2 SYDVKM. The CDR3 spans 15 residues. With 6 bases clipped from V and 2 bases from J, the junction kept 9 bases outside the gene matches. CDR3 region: CASSPLTGEAYEQYF. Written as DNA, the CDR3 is TGTGCCAGCAGCCCCCTGACAGGGGAAGCCTACGAGCAGTACTTC.

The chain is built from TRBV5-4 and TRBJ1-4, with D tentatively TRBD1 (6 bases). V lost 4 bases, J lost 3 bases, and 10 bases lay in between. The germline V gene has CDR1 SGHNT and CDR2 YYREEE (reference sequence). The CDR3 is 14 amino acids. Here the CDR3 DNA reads TGTGCCAGCAGCCTGGGACACCCTAATGAAAAACTGTTTTTT. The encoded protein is CASSLGHPNEKLFF.

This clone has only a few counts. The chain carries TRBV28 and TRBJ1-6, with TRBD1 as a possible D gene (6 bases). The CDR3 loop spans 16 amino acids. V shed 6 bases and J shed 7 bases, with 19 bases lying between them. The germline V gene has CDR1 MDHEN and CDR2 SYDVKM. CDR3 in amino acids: CASRPHYRQANSPLHF. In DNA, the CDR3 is TGTGCCAGCAGACCACACTATAGACAGGCCAATTCACCCCTCCACTTT.

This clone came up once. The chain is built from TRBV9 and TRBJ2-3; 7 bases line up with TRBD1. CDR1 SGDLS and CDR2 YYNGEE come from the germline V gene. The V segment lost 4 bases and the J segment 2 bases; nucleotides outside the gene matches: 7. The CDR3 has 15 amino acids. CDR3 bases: TGTGCCAGCAGCCCGGGACAGCCAAACACAGATACGCAGTATTTT. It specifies CASSPGQPNTDTQYF.

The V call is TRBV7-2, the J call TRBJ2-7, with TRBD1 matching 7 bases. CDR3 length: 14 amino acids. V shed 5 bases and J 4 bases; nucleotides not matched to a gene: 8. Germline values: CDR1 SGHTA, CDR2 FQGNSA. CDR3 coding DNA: TGTGCCAGCAGCGTAACAGGGGATCGGTACGAGCAGTACTTC. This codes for CASSVTGDRYEQYF.

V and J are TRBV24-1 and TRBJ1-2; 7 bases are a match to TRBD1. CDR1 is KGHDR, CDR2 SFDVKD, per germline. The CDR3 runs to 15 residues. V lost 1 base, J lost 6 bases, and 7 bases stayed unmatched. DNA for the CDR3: TGTGCCACCAGTGATTTCGCGGGACAGAGTCATGGCTACACCTTC. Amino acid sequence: CATSDFAGQSHGYTF.

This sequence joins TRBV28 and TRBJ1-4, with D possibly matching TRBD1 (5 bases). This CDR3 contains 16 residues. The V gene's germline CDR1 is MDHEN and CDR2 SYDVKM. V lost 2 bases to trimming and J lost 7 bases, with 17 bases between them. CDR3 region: CASSLVAGGVLEKLFF. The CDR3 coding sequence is TGTGCCAGCAGTTTAGTGGCGGGGGGGGTCCTTGAAAAACTGTTTTTT.

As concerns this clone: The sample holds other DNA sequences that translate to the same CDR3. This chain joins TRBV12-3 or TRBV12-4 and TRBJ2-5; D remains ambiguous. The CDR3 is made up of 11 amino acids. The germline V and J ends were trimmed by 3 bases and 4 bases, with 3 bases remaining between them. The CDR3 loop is CASSFGETQYF. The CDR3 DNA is TGTGCCAGCAGTTTCGGAGAGACCCAGTACTTC.

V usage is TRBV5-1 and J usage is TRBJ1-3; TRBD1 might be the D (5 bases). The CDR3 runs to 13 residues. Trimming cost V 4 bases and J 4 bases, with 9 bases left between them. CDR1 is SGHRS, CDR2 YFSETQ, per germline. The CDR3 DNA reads TGCGCCAGCAGCCCGGGGGGAGGAAACACCATATATTTT. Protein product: CASSPGGGNTIYF.

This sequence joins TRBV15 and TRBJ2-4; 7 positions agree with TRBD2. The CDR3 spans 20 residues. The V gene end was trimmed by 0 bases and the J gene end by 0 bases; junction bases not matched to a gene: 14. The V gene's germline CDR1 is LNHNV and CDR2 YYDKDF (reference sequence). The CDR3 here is CATSRDRGSAGARAKNIQYF. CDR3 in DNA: TGTGCCACCAGCAGAGATCGGGGGAGTGCGGGAGCGAGAGCCAAAAACATTCAGTACTTC.

Here the CDR3 reads CATSAGGNTEAFF. As DNA, the CDR3 is TGTGCCACCAGTGCGGGGGGGAACACTGAAGCTTTCTTT. The V gene is TRBV24-1, the J gene TRBJ1-1, with a possible D match to TRBD1 (5 bases). Trimming stripped 5 bases from V and 1 base from J, with 7 bases between. The CDR3 consists of 13 residues. Germline lookup yields CDR1 KGHDR and CDR2 SFDVKD.

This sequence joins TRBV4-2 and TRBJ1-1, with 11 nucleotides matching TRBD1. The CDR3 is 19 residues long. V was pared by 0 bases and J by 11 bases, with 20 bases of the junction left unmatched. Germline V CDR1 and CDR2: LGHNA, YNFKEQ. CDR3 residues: CASSQESLRTGGVRVHAFF. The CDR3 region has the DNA TGTGCCAGCAGCCAAGAGTCATTAAGGACAGGGGGCGTTCGGGTGCATGCTTTCTTT.